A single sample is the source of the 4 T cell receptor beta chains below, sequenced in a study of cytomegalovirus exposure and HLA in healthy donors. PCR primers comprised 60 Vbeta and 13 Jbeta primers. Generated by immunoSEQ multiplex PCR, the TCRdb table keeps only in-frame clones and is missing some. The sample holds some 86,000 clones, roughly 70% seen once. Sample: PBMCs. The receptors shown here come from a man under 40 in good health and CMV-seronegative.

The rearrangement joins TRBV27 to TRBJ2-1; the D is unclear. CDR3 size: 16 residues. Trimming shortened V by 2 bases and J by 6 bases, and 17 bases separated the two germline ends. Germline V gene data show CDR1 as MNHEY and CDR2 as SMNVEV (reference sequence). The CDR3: CASSLIAVERSNEQFF. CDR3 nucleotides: TGTGCCAGCAGTTTAATAGCCGTGGAGAGGTCCAATGAGCAGTTCTTC.

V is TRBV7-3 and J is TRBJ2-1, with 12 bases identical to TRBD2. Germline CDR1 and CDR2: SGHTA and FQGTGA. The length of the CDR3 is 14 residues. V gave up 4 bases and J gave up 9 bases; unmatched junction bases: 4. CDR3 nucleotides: TGTGCCAGCAGCTCCTGGACTAGCGGGACTGAGCAGTTCTTC. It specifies CASSSWTSGTEQFF.

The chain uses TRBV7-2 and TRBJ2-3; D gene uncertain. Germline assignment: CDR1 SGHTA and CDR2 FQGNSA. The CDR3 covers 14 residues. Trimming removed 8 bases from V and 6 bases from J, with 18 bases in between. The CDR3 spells CASFFGPYRDTQYF. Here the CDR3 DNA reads TGTGCCAGCTTCTTTGGGCCCTATCGGGATACGCAGTATTTT.

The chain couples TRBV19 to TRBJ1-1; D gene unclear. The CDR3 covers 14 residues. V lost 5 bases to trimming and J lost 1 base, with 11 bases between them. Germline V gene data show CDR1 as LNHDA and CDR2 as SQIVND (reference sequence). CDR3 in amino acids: CASSPKTPNTEAFF. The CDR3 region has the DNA TGTGCCAGTAGTCCCAAGACTCCGAACACTGAAGCTTTCTTT. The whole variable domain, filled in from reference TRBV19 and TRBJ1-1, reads DGGITQSPKYLFRKEGQNVTLSCEQNLNHDAMYWYRQDPGQGLRLIYYSQIVNDFQKGDIAEGYSVSREKKESFPLTVTSAQKNPTAFYLCASSPKTPNTEAFFGQGTRLTVV.